The sample holds many counts of the clone carrying this T cell receptor (beta chain). TCRdb fed the 5' RACE reads into MiXCR, producing one record per CDR3 protein. The sample consists of over 100,000 distinct CDR3 sequences, about 7% of them appearing once. These data come from a study of CD8 T cells in ankylosing spondylitis. The sequenced material came from blood, either unsorted or a sorted T cell fraction (not recorded which). The source is a male donor with ankylosing spondylitis or in good health (not recorded which).

CDR3 coding DNA: TGCAGTGCGAAAGACGGGCCCCACGAGCAGTACTTC. It encodes CSAKDGPHEQYF. V is TRBV20-1 and J is TRBJ2-7; D gene uncertain. Germline V lookup: CDR1 DFQATT, CDR2 SNEGSKA (reference sequence). The CDR3 loop spans 12 amino acids. With 6 bases removed from V and 5 bases from J, the gap between germline ends came to 14 bases.